The next 3 T cell receptor beta chains were all read from a single sample in a study of post-analysis software for immune sequencing data. Study findings and constraints: Five or six TRBV segments, TRBV5-6, TRBV5-1 and TRBV20-1 among them, were found more frequent in patients than controls.

Unique molecular identifiers were present in the TCR beta cDNA libraries. TCRdb used MiXCR to reprocess the PCR reads, holding one entry per CDR3 protein. The sample carries about 820,000 distinct CDR3 sequences, roughly 58% recorded once. No antigens are known for them. The source material was blood. All receptors come from a girl under 18 with multiple sclerosis.

This clonotype was detected only a few times. The J gene is TRBJ1-2, the V gene TRBV19; D is uncertain. The CDR3 runs 10 residues. Germline V gene sequence: CDR1 LNHDA, CDR2 SQIVND (reference sequence). The ends were cut back, 5 bases at V and 6 bases at J, with 4 bases in the middle. CDR3 protein: CASSRNGYTF. CDR3 coding DNA: TGTGCCAGTAGTCGAAATGGCTACACCTTC.

J is TRBJ2-7 and V is TRBV3-1; no firm D call. V was cut by 1 base and J by 2 bases, with 9 bases left in between. Germline lookup yields CDR1 LGHDT and CDR2 YNNKEL (reference sequence). The CDR3 is 14 residues long. The DNA of the CDR3 is TGTGCCAGCAGCCAAGGTAGAACCACCTACGAGCAGTACTTC. Translating it yields CASSQGRTTYEQYF.

On this clonotype: A read error may be the cause here, since a much bigger clone is one base away. The rearrangement links TRBV29-1 to TRBJ2-3; the match to TRBD2 covers 13 bases. The germline V gene has CDR1 SQVTM and CDR2 ANQGSEA. This CDR3 has 15 residues. The CDR3 loop is CRVVGTSGTTDTQYF. CDR3 coding DNA: TGCCGCGTTGTGGGGACTAGCGGGACCACAGATACGCAGTATTTT.